This T cell receptor beta chain comes out of a study of graft-versus-host responses after intestinal transplantation (TCRdb year 2021). Some background on the complete study: Multivisceral, liver-intestinal, or isolated intestinal transplants were received by the recipients. Every recipient was given anti-thymocyte globulin induction, then maintenance tacrolimus and steroids for 3 to 4 years. Alloreactive clones were identified by sequencing pre-transplant mixed lymphocyte reaction products and comparing them with unstimulated pre-transplant donor and recipient T cells. Graft-versus-host and host-versus-graft alloreactive T cell clones were tracked in the graft, circulation and bone marrow after intestinal transplantation using bulk TCR-beta CDR3 sequencing. The cohort enrolled approximately 24 intestinal transplant recipients including one retransplant, and a few patients lacking pretransplant specimens were excluded. Donor T cell macrochimerism was defined as a peak of at least 4% donor T cells among recipient peripheral blood mononuclear cells. Instead of going to the commercial service, samples from a few later patients were sequenced in-house on an Illumina MiSeq and processed with MiXCR.

This clone appeared a few times. Its antigen specificity is not known. The record has no base qualities; no much larger clone is one base away. CDR1 and CDR2 are drawn from the germline V gene (reference sequence): SEHNR, FQNEAQ. The CDR3 holds 14 amino acids from the cysteine to the phenylalanine. Of the read, only the CDR3 DNA is kept; its 42 bases are in frame from base 1. A distance of 17 bases separates the germline ends of V and J, which lose 11 bases and 4 bases respectively. Intraepithelial and lamina propria lymphocytes were isolated from graft specimens using dithiothreitol, EDTA incubations and collagenase D digestion. Bulk TCR-beta sequencing was performed on serial intestinal graft biopsy specimens collected as late as 600 days after transplant. What the authors observed across the whole study: Patients with donor T cell macrochimerism had high GvH to HvG T cell clonal ratios in their allografts. GvH clones were detected in recipient bone marrow, and some of these GvH clones were observed earlier in ileal mucosa or blood, consistent with an intestinal mucosal origin. Peak levels of circulating GvH clones were associated with declines in HvG clones early after transplant. Conclusions were limited by the relatively low number and heterogeneity of intestinal transplant patients.

Library preparation employed the immunoSEQ multiplex PCR assay. High-throughput TCR-beta CDR3 sequencing of genomic DNA from most patients was performed by Adaptive Biotechnologies. Per the source publication's procedure: Adaptive's ImmunoSEQ software supplied the TCR sequencing data for under 20 patients, while MiXCR and VDJtools were used to process three other patients. CDR3 nucleotide sequences shared by donor and recipient were removed because the origin of these sequences could not be assigned. To be classed as alloreactive, a clone needed at least 2-fold expansion over unstimulated cells and a minimum CFSE-low frequency of 0.002% (template counts) or 0.001% (read counts). A clone was considered mappable if detected in the sequenced pre-transplant spleen, lymph node, or MLR CFSE-low populations of the donor or recipient. The cumulative frequency of alloreactive clones was calculated as a percentage of all sequences, weighted by copy number. In its TCRdb copy, this immuneACCESS table keeps in-frame sequences only and misses some clones. Where compared with another copy, unresolved V genes explain less than half of these, and the others have no known cause. The DNA was the basis for D and trimming; V, J and clone size are from that table. The sample table records fewer than 20,000 clones; 65% to 85% of these occur just once. The ten largest clonotypes hold roughly 8% of the sample.

The chain is assembled from TRBV7-9 and TRBJ2-2; tentative D gene TRBD2, with 6 bases matching. This clonotype was sampled from a human patient who received an intestinal transplant, so some T cells may come from the graft donor. The input for sequencing was ileum tissue, taken roughly 70 weeks after intestinal transplant. The sequence in DNA is TGTGCCGGCCACCCGACTAGGCCCACCGGGGAGCTGTTTTTT. It specifies CAGHPTRPTGELFF.